This T cell receptor (beta chain) appears in the sequencing data of a study of spatial heterogeneity in lung cancer. Findings of the study overall: Ubiquitous and regional nonsynonymous mutations were tracked by counts of ubiquitous and regional expanded TCRs, respectively. In tumors, expanded intratumoral alpha and beta TCR counts tracked mutation counts.

The germline CDR1 and CDR2 sequences are DFQATT and SNEGSKA (reference sequence). Trimming removed 3 bases at V and 0 bases at J, with 14 bases between. This CDR3 contains 15 residues. TCRdb used MiXCR to reprocess the 5' RACE reads, holding one entry per CDR3 protein. The sample includes some 18,000 distinct CDR3 sequences, 7.5% of them seen just once. Stated time point: sample taken at primary tumor resection. Unsorted tumor, nontumor lung tissue or cryopreserved PBMC supplied the whole RNA. This clonotype was counted a few times. Its matching antigen is unknown. The receptor comes from a male donor with early-stage non-small cell lung cancer. Sample: lung tumor tissue, taken at surgery. This chain joins TRBV20-1 and TRBJ1-1, with a possible D match to TRBD1 (5 bases). CDR3 region: CSASPGGTMNTEAFF. The DNA for the CDR3 is TGCAGTGCTAGTCCAGGAGGGACCATGAACACTGAAGCTTTCTTT.